These 21 T cell receptor beta chains share one sample of origin, sequenced in a study of tumor and adjacent non-tumor tissue in lung cancer. Three rounds of nested PCR, following a modified ARM-PCR protocol, produced the TCRbeta library. TCRdb re-analysed the multiplex PCR reads in MiXCR, keeping a single row per CDR3 protein. The table records under 75,000 distinct CDR3 sequences, under 70% of them present only once. This sample's RNA came from whole unsorted tissue. This non-tumor lung sample came from over 3 cm beyond the tumor edge. Input material: distant non-tumor lung tissue. These TCRs come from a woman in her fifties or sixties with non-small cell lung cancer.

A word on this clonotype: An end of the junction differs from the germline gene, which may be a read error. The gene calls are TRBV20-1 and TRBJ2-1; D is perhaps TRBD2 (6 bases). The CDR3 consists of 16 residues. From germline, CDR1 is DFQATT and CDR2 SNEGSKA (reference sequence). The CDR3 nucleotides read TGCAGTGCTAGAGTCAGTAGCGGTATATCCTTCAATGAGCAGTTCTTC. Translated, it gives CSARVSSGISFNEQFF.

Remarks on this clonotype: Compared with germline, one end of the junction differs, possibly owing to a read error. DNA for the CDR3: TGCACCAGCAGCCAAGATCGTTACTGGGCGAACACTGAAGTTTTCTTT. It specifies CTSSQDRYWANTEVFF. The chain joins TRBV4-1 to TRBJ1-1; D is uncertain. The CDR3 is 16 residues long. The germline CDR1 and CDR2 sequences are MGHRA and YSYEKL.

This clonotype has just a few counts. The germline gene is not matched at one end of the junction; a read error may be the cause. The chain combines TRBV11-2 with TRBJ2-7; the match to TRBD1 covers 11 bases. CDR3 size: 15 residues. Germline V gene data show CDR1 as SGHAT and CDR2 as FQNNGV. The CDR3 sequence is CASNLVGQGASKQYF. DNA for the CDR3: TGTGCCAGCAACTTAGTTGGACAGGGGGCATCCAAGCAGTACTTC.

On this clonotype itself: A much larger clone lies one base from this, so it may be a read error. The chain uses TRBV28 and TRBJ2-6, with D possibly TRBD1 on 5 matching bases. The V gene lost 7 bases and the J gene lost 2 bases, with 18 bases spanning the gap. The CDR3 contains 17 residues. In germline, CDR1 is MDHEN, CDR2 SYDVKM. CDR3: CASMSDSMFAGANVLTF. In DNA, the CDR3 is TGTGCCAGCATGTCAGACAGTATGTTTGCTGGGGCCAACGTCCTGACTTTC.

Details on this clonotype: This may arise from a read error, as a much more abundant clone is one base away. The CDR3 DNA is TGTGCCAGCAGCCCCGAGGTGGGGGAGCTGTTTTTT. Translating it yields CASSPEVGELFF. The rearrangement uses TRBV12-3 or TRBV12-4 and TRBJ2-2; D not certain. V was clipped by 6 bases and J by 8 bases, with 10 bases between them. The CDR3 has 12 residues.

This clonotype was picked up a small number of times. One base away lies a much larger clone, so this may be a sequencing read error. This rearrangement joins TRBV20-1 to TRBJ1-4; D possibly corresponds to TRBD1 (6 bases). This CDR3 is built from 13 residues. In germline, CDR1 is DFQATT, CDR2 SNEGSKA (reference sequence). The CDR3 loop reads CSARDRANEKPFF. The DNA of the CDR3 is TGCAGTGCTAGGGACAGAGCGAATGAAAAACCGTTTTTT.

As concerns this clonotype: It may be a read error: a sequence one base away is much more abundant. The chain employs TRBV4-2 and TRBJ2-1; D gene unclear. V lost 6 bases and J 5 bases, leaving 8 bases between the germline ends. This CDR3 comprises 12 residues. The germline V gene has CDR1 LGHNA and CDR2 YNFKEQ. CDR3 protein: CASRPPDNEQFF. The CDR3 DNA reads as TGTGCCAGCAGACCCCCAGACAATGAGCAGTTCTTC.

This clonotype has only a few counts. The genes are TRBV12-3 or TRBV12-4 and TRBJ1-5; possibly TRBD1 for D (5 bases). V was shortened by 3 bases and J by 5 bases, with 8 bases between the two germline ends. The CDR3 loop spans 13 amino acids. The CDR3 here is CASSFRVDQPQHF. The CDR3 coding sequence is TGTGCCAGCAGTTTCAGGGTGGATCAGCCCCAGCATTTT.

About this clonotype: This likely comes from a read error, as the CDR3 has no conserved phenylalanine or tryptophan at its end. Because the CDR3's place on the DNA is in doubt, the DNA is left out and the CDR3 is given as listed by TCRdb. The chain employs TRBV6-1 and TRBJ2-7; TRBD1, the table's D call, was not compared with the DNA. Germline assignment: CDR1 MNHNS and CDR2 SASEGT. The CDR3 length is 12 residues, termini included. CDR3 residues: CARSGDYYEQYS.

Only a few counts were recorded for this clonotype. Because the CDR3 is missing its conserved closing phenylalanine or tryptophan, this is likely a read error. The chain links TRBV29-1 to TRBJ2-3; D is possibly TRBD1 or TRBD2 (5 bases each). Germline assignment: CDR1 SQVTM and CDR2 ANQGSEA. V gave up 4 bases and J gave up 2 bases, with 16 bases separating them. This CDR3 has 15 amino acids. The CDR3, as DNA: TGCAGCGTTGCTAGGGGAGTTGATGTCACAGATACGCAGTATTCT. Protein product: CSVARGVDVTDTQYS.

Turning to this clonotype: Its ends do not fully match the called genes, so a read error is possible. The chain combines TRBV11-2 with TRBJ2-7; 10 bases match TRBD1. The CDR3 has 15 residues. Germline lookup yields CDR1 SGHAT and CDR2 FQNNGV. The CDR3 reads CASNNGTGVTYEQHF. The CDR3 DNA follows: TGTGCCAGCAACAACGGGACAGGGGTTACCTACGAGCAGCACTTC.

In regard to this clonotype: This is likely a read error, given that the CDR3 carries no conserved phenylalanine or tryptophan at its end. The CDR3 sequence: CVSSYSVGGAKTQYY. CDR3 bases: TGTGTCAGCAGTTACTCCGTAGGGGGCGCGAAGACCCAGTACTAC. This chain uses TRBV6-5 with TRBJ2-5; TRBD1 matches 7 bases. Germline-derived CDR1 and CDR2 are MNHEY and SVGAGI. The CDR3 is 15 residues long.

As regards this clonotype: A junction end diverges from the germline sequence, so it may reflect a read error. The V gene is TRBV6-2 or TRBV6-3, the J gene TRBJ1-2; tentative D call: TRBD1 (5 bases). CDR3 length: 14 residues. Germline V gene sequence: CDR1 MNHEY, CDR2 SVGEGT. For the CDR3, the DNA is TGTGCCAGCAGCCACGGAGAGGGGCAGGATGGCTACACTTTC. It encodes CASSHGEGQDGYTF.

Details on this clonotype: With a much larger clone just one base away, this may be a read error. The rearrangement joins TRBV24-1 to TRBJ2-1, with D perhaps TRBD2 (6 bases). Germline values: CDR1 KGHDR, CDR2 SFDVKD. Trimming pared 3 bases from V and 6 bases from J, leaving 17 bases between. This CDR3 comprises 16 residues. DNA of the CDR3: TGTGCCACCAGTGATCCCTCCGGGGGAGGCGGCAATGAGCAGTTCTTC. Its translation is CATSDPSGGGGNEQFF.

This clonotype occurred once. A read error may account for a junction end that differs from germline. The chain joins TRBV4-2 to TRBJ2-3; TRBD2 matches 14 bases. The germline V gene encodes CDR1 LGHNA and CDR2 YNFKEQ. The CDR3 totals 18 residues. The CDR3 nucleotides are TGTGTCAGCAACCAAGGGACTAGCGGGAGCGCTAGCACAGATACGCAGTATTTT. Protein product: CVSNQGTSGSASTDTQYF.

CDR3 sequence (DNA): TGCGCCAGCAGCCCGAGACTAGCGGGAAAAGAGACCCAGTACTTC. Translated, it gives CASSPRLAGKETQYF. The chain recombines TRBV5-1 with TRBJ2-5, with TRBD2 matching 11 bases. V lost 4 bases and J lost 3; bases outside the gene matches: 5. This CDR3 comprises 15 residues. CDR1 and CDR2 (germline): SGHRS, YFSETQ.

Notes on this clonotype: No conserved phenylalanine or tryptophan is present at the end of the CDR3, so a read error is the likely explanation. The chain recombines TRBV5-1 with TRBJ2-5, with D perhaps matching TRBD1 (5 bases). Germline loops: CDR1 SGHRS, CDR2 YFSETQ. The CDR3 is 14 residues long. V lost 0 bases, J lost 3 bases, and 9 bases lay in between. CDR3 in DNA: TGCGCCAGCAGCTTGGACAGGTCGGAAGAGACCCAGTACTCC. It encodes CASSLDRSEETQYS.

A note on this clonotype: At one end, the junction sequence differs from germline, possibly due to a read error. J is TRBJ2-7 and V is TRBV11-2, with 7 bases aligning to TRBD2. This CDR3 is built from 16 residues. Germline loops: CDR1 SGHAT, CDR2 FQNNGV. CDR3 protein: CAGSLATSGTYYEHHF. The CDR3 DNA reads as TGTGCCGGCAGCTTAGCGACAAGCGGGACTTACTACGAGCACCACTTC.

This clonotype was detected only once. At one of its ends the junction is not consistent with the germline gene, which may arise from a read error. The chain carries TRBV11-2 and TRBJ2-2; a weak D match, TRBD1 (6 bases). Germline V gene sequence: CDR1 SGHAT, CDR2 FQNNGV. There are 14 residues in the CDR3. Here the CDR3 reads CVSSENWDTGELFF. CDR3 sequence (DNA): TGTGTCAGCAGCGAAAACTGGGACACCGGGGAGTTGTTTTTT.

In its sample, this clonotype was seen many times. The CDR3 region has the DNA TGTGCCAGCAGTTTATTGTCCAATCAGCCCCAGCATTTT. It codes for CASSLLSNQPQHF. The V and J genes are TRBV12-3 or TRBV12-4 and TRBJ1-5; no clear D. This CDR3 is built from 13 residues. The V end lost 2 bases, the J end lost 3 bases, and 5 bases lay between the germline ends.

This clonotype is a singleton in its sample. Mismatch with germline at one junction end may stem from a read error. This chain uses TRBV11-3 with TRBJ1-1, with D unresolved. CDR1 and CDR2 (germline): SGHNT, YENEEA. The CDR3 consists of 13 residues. CDR3 residues: CASNLGRGTVAFF. The DNA for the CDR3 is TGTGCCAGCAACTTAGGCCGGGGAACTGTAGCCTTCTTT. The variable domain in full, with the rest retrieved from reference TRBV11-3 and TRBJ1-1, is EAGVVQSPRYKIIEKKQPVAFWCNPISGHNTLYWYLQNLGQGPELLIRYENEEAVDDSQLPKDRFSAERLKGVDSTLKIQPAELGDSAVYLCASNLGRGTVAFFGQGTRLTVV.